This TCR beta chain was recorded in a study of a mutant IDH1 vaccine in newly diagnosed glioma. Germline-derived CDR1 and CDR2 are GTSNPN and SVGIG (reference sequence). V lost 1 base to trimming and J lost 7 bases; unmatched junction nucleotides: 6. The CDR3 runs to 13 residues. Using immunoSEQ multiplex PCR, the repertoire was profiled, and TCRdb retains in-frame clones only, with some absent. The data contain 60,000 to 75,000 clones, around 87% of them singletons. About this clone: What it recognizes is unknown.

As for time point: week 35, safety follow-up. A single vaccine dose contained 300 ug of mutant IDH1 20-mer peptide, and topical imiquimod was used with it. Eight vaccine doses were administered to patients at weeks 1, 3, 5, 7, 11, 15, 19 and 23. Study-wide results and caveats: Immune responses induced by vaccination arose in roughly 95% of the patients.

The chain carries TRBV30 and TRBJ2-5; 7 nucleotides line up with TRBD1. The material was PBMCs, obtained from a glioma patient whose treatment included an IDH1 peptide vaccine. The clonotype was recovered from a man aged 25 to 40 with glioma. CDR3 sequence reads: CAWSGTGLGTQYF. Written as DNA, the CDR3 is TGTGCCTGGAGTGGGACAGGCTTGGGGACCCAGTACTTC.